The T cell receptor (beta chain) described here comes from a study of T-cell reconstitution after alpha-beta-depleted transplantation in children. This clonotype was seen only a few times. Unique molecular identifiers were built into the TCRbeta library. In TCRdb, the PCR reads were re-called with MiXCR into one record per CDR3 protein. This table holds about 500,000 distinct CDR3 sequences, around a third found once. The source was PBMCs from the stem cell graft donor, collected from the stem cell graft. This clonotype was obtained from a human donor who donated a stem cell graft to a child with aplastic anemia.

CDR3 bases: TGTGCCAGCAGGGAACAGGGGTTGCTGAACTATGGCTACACCTTC. Its protein product is CASREQGLLNYGYTF. This chain uses TRBV12-3 or TRBV12-4 with TRBJ1-2, with TRBD1 matching 7 bases. V gave up 6 bases and J gave up 2 bases; unmatched junction bases: 9. The CDR3 length is 15 residues.